Listed below are T cell receptor beta chains from one sample, sequenced in a study of T cells in Graves' hyperthyroidism and ophthalmopathy. TCRdb re-called the multiplex PCR reads through MiXCR, storing one row per CDR3 protein. This sample has about 400,000 distinct CDR3 sequences, with about 15% found just once. The sequencing input was blood. Receptor source: a woman in her twenties or thirties with Graves' hyperthyroidism. Both conserved end residues are part of each CDR3. D genes are given only for firm matches. The size entry is marked missing in some rows and otherwise reads once, few, many or a size class.

abundance	v_gene	d_gene	j_gene	CDR3nt	CDR3aa
NA	TRBV15	TRBD2	TRBJ2-4	TGTGCCACCAGCAGGGGACTAGCGGGAGTAGAAAACATTCAGTACTTC	CATSRGLAGVENIQYF
NA	TRBV27	NA	TRBJ1-3	TGTGCCAGCAGGGCGACAGGATCTGGAAACACCATATATTTT	CASRATGSGNTIYF
NA	TRBV7-9	TRBD2	TRBJ2-5	TGTGCCAGCAGCTTAAACGGGGGGGAGACCCAGTACTTC	CASSLNGGETQYF
few	TRBV9	TRBD2	TRBJ2-1	TGTGCCAGCAGCGTAGGCCCCCGGACTAGCATGGATGAGCAGTTCTTC	CASSVGPRTSMDEQFF
few	TRBV6-1	NA	TRBJ2-7	TGTGCCAGCAGTATTCACTACGAGCAGTACTTC	CASSIHYEQYF
many	TRBV7-2	NA	TRBJ2-1	TGTGCCAGCAGCCAGAGACTGAATAACCAGTTCTTC	CASSQRLNNQFF
many	TRBV28	NA	TRBJ2-7	TGTGCCAGCAGTTTATACGGGAGCTCGTACGAGCAGTACTTC	CASSLYGSSYEQYF
NA	TRBV15	TRBD2	TRBJ2-2	TGTGCCACCAGCAGAGATAAGCCTAGCGGGAGTAGGACCGGGGAGCTGTTTTTT	CATSRDKPSGSRTGELFF
many	TRBV3-1	NA	TRBJ2-3	TGTGCCAGCAGCTCGGGACGGATCACAGATACGCAGTATTTT	CASSSGRITDTQYF
NA	TRBV6-1	NA	TRBJ2-7	TGTGCCAGCAGTCCCCTCCCGACAGGCTACTACGAGCAGTACTTC	CASSPLPTGYYEQYF
many	TRBV18	NA	TRBJ2-1	TGTGCCAGCTCACCCCAGACAAGTGAGCAGTTCTTC	CASSPQTSEQFF
many	TRBV5-1	NA	TRBJ2-7	TGCGCCAGCAGCCAGGGTGGTTGGGAGCAGTACTTC	CASSQGGWEQYF
many	TRBV12-3/TRBV12-4	TRBD2	TRBJ2-7	TGTGCCAGCAGTTTAGAAACTAGCGGGAGGGACTACGAGCAGTACTTC	CASSLETSGRDYEQYF
few	TRBV3-1	NA	TRBJ1-3	TGTGCCAGCAGCCTGGGGGCGCAGGGAAACACCATATATTTT	CASSLGAQGNTIYF
many	TRBV30	NA	TRBJ2-2	TGTGCCTGGAGTTGGACCATCACCGGGGAGCTGTTTTTT	CAWSWTITGELFF
many	TRBV20-1	NA	TRBJ1-3	TGCAGTGCCCCCGAGGTAGGGGTCGGAAACACCATATATTTT	CSAPEVGVGNTIYF
many	TRBV12-3/TRBV12-4	NA	TRBJ2-1	TGTGCCAGCCCCCCGGGTGTCGATGAGCAGTTCTTC	CASPPGVDEQFF
NA	TRBV12-3/TRBV12-4	NA	TRBJ2-5	TGTGCCAGCAGCGGCCAGGGGATACGGGAGACCCAGTACTTC	CASSGQGIRETQYF
many	TRBV6-1	TRBD1	TRBJ2-7	TGTGCCAGCACTAGGGACAGGGGCCACGAGCAGTACTTC	CASTRDRGHEQYF
many	TRBV13	NA	TRBJ2-3	TGTGCCAGCAGCTCTCTTGGGGGGCTAGGACCCACAGATACGCAGTATTTT	CASSSLGGLGPTDTQYF
few	TRBV3-1	TRBD1	TRBJ1-5	TGTGCCAGCAGCCAAGATATCACAGGGGTTCAGCCCCAGCATTTT	CASSQDITGVQPQHF
few	TRBV20-1	NA	TRBJ2-2	TGCAGTGCTAGATTGGCGGCCGGGGAGCTGTTTTTT	CSARLAAGELFF
NA	TRBV4-2	TRBD2	TRBJ2-1	TGTGCCAGCAGCCAAGTTTACGGAGTAGCGGGAGGGTACTACAATGAGCAGTTCTTC	CASSQVYGVAGGYYNEQFF
NA	TRBV2	NA	TRBJ1-5	TGTGCCAGCAGTGAGAGGGGAAATAGCAATCAGCCCCAGCATTTT	CASSERGNSNQPQHF
few	TRBV9	NA	TRBJ1-4	TGTGCCAGCAGCACCTCAACGGCAACTAATGAAAAACTGTTTTTT	CASSTSTATNEKLFF
many	TRBV10-3	NA	TRBJ2-1	TGTGCCATCAAGTCGGGAGCTCTCAATGAGCAGTTCTTC	CAIKSGALNEQFF
many	TRBV18	NA	TRBJ1-5	TGTGCCAGCTCACCCGTAGGGGAGGGCAATCAGCCCCAGCATTTT	CASSPVGEGNQPQHF
NA	TRBV5-1	NA	TRBJ2-3	TGCGCCAGCAGCTTGTACGGGAGAGACACAGATACGCAGTATTTT	CASSLYGRDTDTQYF
many	TRBV6-2/TRBV6-3	TRBD2	TRBJ2-7	TGTGCCAGCGAAGGACTAGCGGGATTCCAGTCCTACGAGCAGTACTTC	CASEGLAGFQSYEQYF
NA	TRBV2	NA	TRBJ2-3	TGTGCCAGCCTTGGTGCGGCAGATACGCAGTATTTT	CASLGAADTQYF
few	TRBV11-3	TRBD2	TRBJ2-2	TGTGCCAGCAGCTTGAAGACTAGCGGGAGGGGGACCGGGGAGCTGTTTTTT	CASSLKTSGRGTGELFF
many	TRBV18	NA	TRBJ2-3	TGTGCCAGCTCACCTGTCGGCGGCGCTAGCACAGATACGCAGTATTTT	CASSPVGGASTDTQYF
NA	TRBV5-4	NA	TRBJ2-7	TGTGCCAGCAGCTTAGAAGGAATGCCCATCTACGAGCAGTACTTC	CASSLEGMPIYEQYF
many	TRBV7-9	NA	TRBJ2-3	TGTGCCAGCAGCTCGACTCGGGGGAGAGATACGCAGTATTTT	CASSSTRGRDTQYF
many	TRBV28	NA	TRBJ1-2	TGTGCCAGCAGTTTAGACGGGCAGGGCAGCTATGGCTACACCTTC	CASSLDGQGSYGYTF
NA	TRBV15	TRBD2	TRBJ2-7	TGTGCCACCAGCAGACAATTAGCGGGAGGCTACGAGCAGTACTTC	CATSRQLAGGYEQYF
NA	TRBV4-1	NA	TRBJ1-2	TGCGCCAGCAGCCAAGCCCCGAGATCGATCTATGGCTACACCTTC	CASSQAPRSIYGYTF
NA	TRBV7-3	NA	TRBJ2-5	TGTGCCAGCAGCTCGGACGGGCAAGAGACCCAGTACTTC	CASSSDGQETQYF
NA	TRBV3-1	NA	TRBJ2-3	TGTGCCAGCAGCCCCCGGGACTCCACAGATACGCAGTATTTT	CASSPRDSTDTQYF
NA	TRBV9	NA	TRBJ1-2	TGTGCCAGCAGTGAAGCGCTTCGCCTTATTAACTATGGCTACACCTTC	CASSEALRLINYGYTF
few	TRBV20-1	TRBD2	TRBJ2-1	TGCAGTGCTATGGCGGGAGGGCCCCACAATGAGCAGTTCTTC	CSAMAGGPHNEQFF
many	TRBV20-1	NA	TRBJ2-7	TGCAGTGCTCGAACAGGGTACGAGCAGTACTTC	CSARTGYEQYF
NA	TRBV5-4	TRBD2	TRBJ2-7	TGTGCCAGCAGCTTGGCTTTGGCGGGAGGGCCCTACGAGCAGTACTTC	CASSLALAGGPYEQYF
many	TRBV18	TRBD1	TRBJ1-5	TGTGCCAGCTCACCACGACAGGGGGGTGGTGGTCAGCCCCAGCATTTT	CASSPRQGGGGQPQHF
NA	TRBV6-5	NA	TRBJ1-2	TGTGCCAGCAGTAACCACGGAAGTTATGGCTACACCTTC	CASSNHGSYGYTF
many	TRBV12-3/TRBV12-4	TRBD2	TRBJ2-1	TGTGCCAGCAGTTTACTACTAGCGGGATTCAATGAGCAGTTCTTC	CASSLLLAGFNEQFF
NA	TRBV30	NA	TRBJ2-1	TGTGCCTGGAGTGTACTGGTCAATGAGCAGTTCTTC	CAWSVLVNEQFF
many	TRBV27	NA	TRBJ2-3	TGTGCCAGCAGTTTATCGGGCTACGCAGATACGCAGTATTTT	CASSLSGYADTQYF
many	TRBV20-1	NA	TRBJ2-7	TGCAGTGCGAGCAGCGACTACGAGCAGTACTTC	CSASSDYEQYF
many	TRBV27	NA	TRBJ2-1	TGTGCCAGCAGTTTCCCCGGCAATGAGCAGTTCTTC	CASSFPGNEQFF
few	TRBV28	NA	TRBJ1-2	TGTGCCAGCAGTTTATTCGTTTCTTCCCCGAACTATGGCTACACCTTC	CASSLFVSSPNYGYTF
many	TRBV24-1	NA	TRBJ2-7	TGTGCCACCAGTGATTCCGGCCGCCGGGCGCGAGTCCACGAGCAGTACTTC	CATSDSGRRARVHEQYF
NA	TRBV18	TRBD2	TRBJ2-7	TGTGCCAGCTCAAAACTAGCGGGAGGGCCCTACGAGCAGTACTTC	CASSKLAGGPYEQYF
many	TRBV18	TRBD1	TRBJ1-2	TGTGCCAGCTCACTCCGACAGGGGAGAGGATATGGCTACACCTTC	CASSLRQGRGYGYTF
many	TRBV20-1	NA	TRBJ2-7	TGCAGTGCTAGAAATCCGGGTACCTACGAGCAGTACTTC	CSARNPGTYEQYF